Presented here are 5 T cell receptor beta chains from one specimen sequenced in a study of PD-1 blockade in classical Hodgkin lymphoma. Here immunoSEQ multiplex PCR was the method, and the copy in TCRdb shows in-frame clones only, minus some. The table includes 9,000 to 10,000 clones, roughly 84% detected once. Time point: cycle 4 day 1 (C4D1), after 6 weeks of nivolumab. Each patient relapsed following autologous stem cell transplantation, and prior brentuximab vedotin exposure differed. Magnetic negative selection was used to purify CD4+ T cells from thawed PBMCs. The sample in question was CD4+ T cells from blood, obtained before the fourth cycle of nivolumab. The receptors originated from a human donor with classical Hodgkin lymphoma.

This clone was recorded once. The genes are TRBV30 and TRBJ2-5; D uncertain. This CDR3 is built from 12 residues. The V and J ends lost 3 bases and 2 bases respectively, with 7 bases between them. Germline CDR1 is GTSNPN and CDR2 is SVGIG (reference sequence). Here the CDR3 DNA reads TGTGCCTGGAGCCCGTTACAAGAGACCCAGTACTTC. Its protein is CAWSPLQETQYF.

The V gene is TRBV7-9, the J gene TRBJ1-6; TRBD1 might be the D (5 bases). CDR1 is SEHNR and CDR2 is FQNEAQ in the germline V gene (reference sequence). V was cut by 2 bases and J by 2 bases, with 7 bases left in between. The CDR3 has 15 amino acids. The CDR3 region is CASSLTDTYNSPLHF. CDR3 in DNA: TGTGCCAGCAGCTTAACGGACACCTATAATTCACCCCTCCACTTT.

This clone appeared a few times. The V and J genes are TRBV27 and TRBJ1-2; TRBD1 matches 7 bases. J gave up 3 bases and V 0 bases, and 4 bases lay outside the gene matches. This CDR3 has 15 residues. Germline assignment: CDR1 MNHEY and CDR2 SMNVEV (reference sequence). The CDR3 DNA is TGTGCCAGCAGTTTATCGACAGGGAATCACTATGGCTACACCTTC. Protein sequence: CASSLSTGNHYGYTF.

This clone was detected once. The chain uses TRBV14 and TRBJ2-7; 8 nucleotides align to TRBD1. This CDR3 region has 19 residues. Germline V gene lookup returns CDR1 SGHDN and CDR2 FVKESK. The junction had 17 bases not matched to a gene; V was cut back by 4 bases and J by 0 bases. The DNA for the CDR3 is TGTGCCAGCAGCCCCGGAGACGCCTCTCTCGGACAGGGCTCCTACGAGCAGTACTTC. It specifies CASSPGDASLGQGSYEQYF.

This clone has only one observation. V is TRBV28 and J is TRBJ2-5, with 11 positions matching TRBD2. Trimming at V came to 6 bases and at J to 5 bases, leaving 11 bases not matched to a gene. Germline values: CDR1 MDHEN, CDR2 SYDVKM. This CDR3 is 16 amino acids long. CDR3 region: CASSPPLAGGGETQYF. The CDR3 nucleotides read TGTGCCAGCAGCCCCCCGCTAGCGGGGGGCGGGGAGACCCAGTACTTC.